A single sample gave rise to the 10 T cell receptor beta chains below, sequenced in a study of blood T cell repertoires in COVID-19. The table came from immunoSEQ multiplex PCR; TCRdb's copy has only in-frame clones and leaves some out. The sample consists of 300,000 to 400,000 clones, 85% to 90% of them appearing once. Sequencing was performed on peripheral blood. The receptors originated from a woman in her 30s with COVID-19, enrolled during active disease.

The V and J genes are TRBV5-1 and TRBJ2-5, with 11 bases identical to TRBD2. The germline V gene has CDR1 SGHRS and CDR2 YFSETQ. V lost 0 bases and J lost 2; bases outside the gene matches: 3. The CDR3 is made up of 16 amino acids. The CDR3 DNA reads as TGCGCCAGCAGCTTGGTAGGGACTAGCGGTCAAGAGACCCAGTACTTC. Translating it yields CASSLVGTSGQETQYF.

This clone was recorded once. CDR3 DNA sequence: TGTGCCAGCAGCCAAGACCGCGTCTCCTACGAGCAGTACTTC. This encodes CASSQDRVSYEQYF. J is TRBJ2-7 and V is TRBV3-1 (or the pseudogene TRBV3-2); D is undetermined. Trimming removed 0 bases from V and 0 bases from J, with 6 bases in between. The CDR3 length is 14 residues. CDR1 and CDR2 from the germline V gene are LGHDT and YNNKEL (reference sequence).

The V and J genes are TRBV23-1 and TRBJ1-1, with D maybe TRBD1 (5 bases). TRBV23-1 is flagged as an ORF with uncertain function. The CDR3 has 15 amino acids. Trimming removed 3 bases at V and 8 bases at J, with 19 bases between. The CDR3 here is CASSHSDRYHREAFF. CDR3 sequence (DNA): TGCGCCAGCAGTCACTCTGACAGATATCACAGAGAAGCTTTCTTT.

The V gene is TRBV5-1, the J gene TRBJ1-4; D gene unclear. CDR3 length: 15 residues. Germline CDR1 reads SGHRS; CDR2 reads YFSETQ. Trimming took 5 bases from V and 8 from J, leaving 19 bases between them. The CDR3 coding sequence is TGCGCCAGCAGTCCCGGCGAGGGAGGATGGGAAAAACTGTTTTTT. This codes for CASSPGEGGWEKLFF. Combining the CDR3 with reference TRBV5-1 and TRBJ1-4 gives the whole variable domain KAGVTQTPRYLIKTRGQQVTLSCSPISGHRSVSWYQQTPGQGLQFLFEYFSETQRNKGNFPGRFSGRQFSNSRSEMNVSTLELGDSALYLCASSPGEGGWEKLFFGSGTQLSVL.

J is TRBJ1-3 and V is TRBV18; D remains unclear. There are 13 residues in the CDR3. Germline V gene sequence: CDR1 KGHSH, CDR2 LQKENI. V was cut by 6 bases and J by 4 bases, with 10 bases left in between. The CDR3 region is CASSGESGNTIYF. The CDR3 coding sequence is TGTGCCAGCTCCGGGGAATCAGGAAACACCATATATTTT.

The chain is built from TRBV7-9 and TRBJ2-1; 7 bases are a match to TRBD2. This CDR3 region has 14 residues. Germline V CDR1 and CDR2: SEHNR, FQNEAQ (reference sequence). The ends lost 1 base at V and 7 bases at J; junction bases unmatched: 4. The CDR3 here is CASSLGTSINEQFF. DNA of the CDR3: TGTGCCAGCAGCTTAGGGACTAGTATTAATGAGCAGTTCTTC.

The chain couples TRBV6-5 to TRBJ2-2; tentatively, D is TRBD2 (6 bases). CDR1 and CDR2 from the germline V gene are MNHEY and SVGAGI. The CDR3 is 15 residues long. Trimming took off 6 bases at V and 1 base at J, with 12 bases between the two ends. CDR3 in amino acids: CASSVTSMNTGELFF. Written as DNA, the CDR3 is TGTGCCAGCAGCGTAACTAGCATGAACACCGGGGAGCTGTTTTTT.

The chain combines TRBV5-5 with TRBJ2-7; no clear D. The CDR3 totals 12 residues. Germline CDR1 and CDR2: SGHKS and YYEKEE (reference sequence). Trimming took off 1 base at V and 3 bases at J, with 5 bases between the two ends. The CDR3 DNA reads TGTGCCAGCAGCTTGCCCCACTACGAGCAGTACTTC. Translation gives CASSLPHYEQYF.

The V call is TRBV5-4, the J call TRBJ2-7; TRBD1 matches 7 bases. The CDR3 runs 13 residues. Germline trimming cut 2 bases from V and 7 bases from J; bases unmatched to any gene: 6. In germline, CDR1 is SGHNT, CDR2 YYREEE (reference sequence). CDR3: CASSFGQATEQYF. In DNA form, the CDR3 reads TGTGCCAGCAGCTTCGGACAGGCCACAGAGCAGTACTTC.

The rearrangement joins TRBV19 to TRBJ2-3; no reliable D call. Between the trimmed V and J ends, which lost 5 bases and 0 bases, there was a span of 12 bases. The CDR3 is 15 amino acids. The germline V gene has CDR1 LNHDA and CDR2 SQIVND (reference sequence). The CDR3 DNA sequence: TGTGCCAGTAGTCCGCGGCTAATAAGCACAGATACGCAGTATTTT. It is translated as CASSPRLISTDTQYF.